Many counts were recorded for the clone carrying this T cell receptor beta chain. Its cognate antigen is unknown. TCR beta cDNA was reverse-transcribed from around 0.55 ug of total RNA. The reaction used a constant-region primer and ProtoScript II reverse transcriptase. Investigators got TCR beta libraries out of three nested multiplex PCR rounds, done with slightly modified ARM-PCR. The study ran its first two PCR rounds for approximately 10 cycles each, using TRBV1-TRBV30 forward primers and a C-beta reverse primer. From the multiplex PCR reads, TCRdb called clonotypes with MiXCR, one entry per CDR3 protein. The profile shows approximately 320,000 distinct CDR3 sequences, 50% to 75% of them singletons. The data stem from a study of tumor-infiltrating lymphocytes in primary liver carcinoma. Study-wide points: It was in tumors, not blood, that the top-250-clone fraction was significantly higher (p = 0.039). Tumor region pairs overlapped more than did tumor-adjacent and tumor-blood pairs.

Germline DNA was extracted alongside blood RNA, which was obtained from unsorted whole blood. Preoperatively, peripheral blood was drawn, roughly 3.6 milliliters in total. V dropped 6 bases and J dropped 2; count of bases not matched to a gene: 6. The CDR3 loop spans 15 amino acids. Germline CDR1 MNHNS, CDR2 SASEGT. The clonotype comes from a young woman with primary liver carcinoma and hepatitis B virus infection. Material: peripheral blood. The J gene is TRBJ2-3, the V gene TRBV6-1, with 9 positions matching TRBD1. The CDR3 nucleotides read TGTGCCAGCAGGACGGACAGGGGCCTCACAGATACGCAGTATTTT. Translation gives CASRTDRGLTDTQYF.